The present T cell receptor (beta chain) was sequenced within a study of cytomegalovirus exposure and HLA in healthy donors. Findings and limits, study-wide: Across donors, most TCRs were seen rarely, yet some public ones were widespread. When presence/absence was analysed, sequencing depth was taken to be roughly uniform across donors. Clonal expansion, a later analysis showed, was greater in HLA-associated TCR beta chains than in equally common others.

Primers for the PCR totalled 60 Vbeta and 13 Jbeta. Sequenced by immunoSEQ multiplex PCR; TCRdb stores in-frame clones only, minus some. Of roughly 180,000 clones in the sample, under 85% were seen once. This clone has just a few counts. As yet, its antigen is unknown. V lost 6 bases to trimming and J lost 6 bases, with 18 bases between them. Germline V CDR1 and CDR2: MNHEY, SVGAGI. There are 14 residues in the CDR3. The chain couples TRBV6-5 to TRBJ2-7; perhaps TRBD2 as D (6 bases). The sequence came from a man between 18 and 35 years old in good health and CMV-seronegative. Sequencing input: PBMCs. The CDR3 is CASRPRGLDLEQYF. DNA of the CDR3: TGTGCCAGCAGACCACGGGGACTCGATCTCGAGCAGTACTTC.